This T cell receptor beta chain was recovered during a study of CD4 and CD8 cells across lung adenocarcinoma regions. Samples came from patients with localized non-small cell lung adenocarcinoma. MiXCR, run by TCRdb on the PCR reads, gives a single entry per CDR3 protein. The sample has some 11,000 distinct CDR3 sequences; around half are singletons. Trimming took off 4 bases at V and 13 bases at J, with 26 bases between the two ends. There are 16 residues in the CDR3. CDR1 is MNHEY, CDR2 SVGAGI, per germline. V gene TRBV6-5 combines with J gene TRBJ2-4; D gene unclear. The sequence was obtained from a female donor with lung adenocarcinoma. The CD4 and CD8 labels of this study may be unreliable. The sequenced sample was CD8+ T cells from the margin of a lung tumor. The CDR3 protein is CASSSTRLPNYNEQYF. The CDR3 DNA sequence: TGTGCCAGCAGTTCAACCAGGCTGCCAAATTACAATGAGCAGTACTTC.